This T cell receptor (beta chain) was captured by sequencing in a study of technical replicates of blood from several donors. TCRdb keeps only in-frame clones here, not all; method: immunoSEQ multiplex PCR. The sample contains more than 65,000 clones, 85% to 95% of which appear only once. The germline gives CDR1 SNHLY, CDR2 FYNNEI. V lost 4 bases and J lost 1; bases outside the gene matches: 3. The CDR3 sequence is 14 residues long. The gene calls are TRBV2 and TRBJ1-2, with 7 bases fitting TRBD1. The sequence was collected from a human donor in good health. The sample comprised T cells isolated from PBMCs. CDR3 bases: TGTGCCAGCAGTGCCAGACAGGGTAACTATGGCTACACCTTC. Translating it yields CASSARQGNYGYTF. Drawing the rest from reference TRBV2 and TRBJ1-2, the complete variable domain is EPEVTQTPSHQVTQMGQEVILRCVPISNHLYFYWYRQILGQKVEFLVSFYNNEISEKSEIFDDQFSVERPDGSNFTLKIRSTKLEDSAMYFCASSARQGNYGYTFGSGTRLTVV.